Sequencing of this TCR beta chain was carried out in a study of Ad26.COV2.S vaccination and SARS-CoV-2 variants. As for the study in general: Intramuscular Ad26.COV2.S doses were given once or twice, 56 days apart.

Findings and caveats of the study: The analyses of TCR breadth and depth may have understated the size of total T cell responses.

The treatment here: 15 to 20 received Ad26.COV2.S at low or high dose, single or two shots; about 5 received placebo; per-sample allocation not given. Samples analyzed were those drawn on day 63 after the first vaccine or placebo injection. An adult donor aged 18-55 years was enrolled in Boston. The repertoire was sequenced with immunoSEQ multiplex PCR; TCRdb's copy has only in-frame clones and lacks some. The profile shows some 480,000 clones, around 88% of them singletons. For this clone: Its cognate antigen is unknown.

The clonotype was recovered from a person aged 18 to 65 who received the Ad26.COV2.S COVID-19 vaccine or a placebo. The sample consisted of peripheral blood, taken in a trial of Ad26.COV2.S vaccine versus placebo.

The DNA of the CDR3 is TGTGCCAGCAGCTTGGGAGGGCGAGAGTATGGCTACACCTTC. Its translation: CASSLGGREYGYTF. This sequence joins TRBV5-6 and TRBJ1-2; unclear D gene. Germline CDR1 is SGHDT and CDR2 is YYEEEE. Trimming cost V 0 bases and J 5 bases, with 11 bases left between them. This CDR3 has 14 residues.